The sequence of this T cell receptor beta chain was determined in a study of blood T cell repertoires in COVID-19. The V and J ends lost 7 bases and 3 bases, in that order; junction bases with no gene match: 6. The CDR3 sequence is 14 residues long. Germline V gene data show CDR1 as MNHNY and CDR2 as SVGAGI (reference sequence). This table comes from immunoSEQ multiplex PCR, and its TCRdb copy is limited to in-frame clones, with some not included. This sample has fewer than 700,000 clones; roughly 89% occur once, and the top ten carry roughly 8%. The sample consisted of peripheral blood. This receptor was identified in a woman aged 50 to 60 with COVID-19, enrolled during active disease. This chain connects TRBV6-6 to TRBJ1-2, with TRBD1 identical over 9 bases. The chain's CDR3 is CASMLTGGDYGYTF. CDR3 in DNA: TGTGCCAGCATGTTGACAGGGGGAGACTATGGCTACACCTTC.